The rows below give T cell receptor beta chains drawn from one sample of a study of T cell repertoires in cytomegalovirus infection. No antigens are known for them. TCRdb itself ran the reads through MiXCR, one entry per CDR3 protein. The sample holds around 770,000 distinct CDR3 sequences, about 27% seen once. The starting material was cultured CD8+ T cells from PBMCs, obtained from culture after CMV antigen stimulation. These receptors all come from a human donor in good health (CMV status not recorded). Some clones in this sample may be carry-over from other donors' samples. The conserved cysteine and the conserved F or W are not part of the CDR3 here. For some rows the clone size is stated as once, few or many, or as a class when expanded; others skip it.

J | size | length | V | CDR3
TRBJ2-7 | many | 12 | TRBV10-3 | AISVWGALYEQY
TRBJ2-3 | NA | 15 | TRBV4-1 | ASSQGPPAAGTDTQY
TRBJ1-4 | few | 11 | TRBV6-1 | ASTGRTSEKLF
TRBJ1-2 | few | 11 | TRBV12-3/TRBV12-4 | ASSPGLIYGYT
TRBJ2-7 | NA | 13 | TRBV6-5 | ASSLTSGGSYEQY
TRBJ1-5 | few | 12 | TRBV10-2 | ASSESGWNQPQH
TRBJ2-2 | few | 14 | TRBV7-2 | ASSPAKGWGGGELF
TRBJ2-7 | NA | 13 | TRBV20-1 | SARDGAGESREQY
TRBJ2-5 | NA | 13 | TRBV6-1 | ASRSGGRIQETQY
TRBJ2-5 | NA | 14 | TRBV10-3 | AISEYSGGAGETQY
TRBJ1-3 | few | 14 | TRBV27 | ASSLNGRASGNTIY
TRBJ1-5 | NA | 12 | TRBV19 | ASSRRYSNQPQH
TRBJ2-2 | few | 13 | TRBV27 | ASSITSGVVGELF
TRBJ1-4 | once | 12 | TRBV12-3/TRBV12-4 | ASSYDIGSEKLF
TRBJ2-1 | NA | 13 | TRBV7-8 | ASSAGQPRLNEQF
TRBJ2-1 | few | 9 | TRBV6-1 | ASSEGVEQF
TRBJ1-2 | NA | 12 | TRBV19 | ASTGQGRRYGYT
TRBJ1-2 | NA | 10 | TRBV27 | ASLNPAGDYT